A single sample is the source of the 19 T cell receptor beta chains below, sequenced in a study of T cell responses to AZD1222 COVID-19 vaccine. Profiled with immunoSEQ multiplex PCR; TCRdb holds only in-frame clones, not every one. This sample has roughly 140,000 clones, with 80% to 90% found just once. Sequenced material: peripheral blood, taken on day 0 of AZD1222 vaccination. These receptors all come from an adult in good health.

A few counts support this clone. V is TRBV14 and J is TRBJ1-2; 8 bases match TRBD1. Losses at the gene ends were 1 base for V and 8 bases for J; bases not matched to a gene: 12. The CDR3 consists of 16 residues. Germline values: CDR1 SGHDN, CDR2 FVKESK. CDR3 residues: CASSQAGAGGAKGYTF. CDR3 sequence (DNA): TGTGCCAGCAGCCAAGCAGGGGCAGGGGGCGCGAAGGGCTACACCTTC.

The chain combines TRBV6-5 with TRBJ1-1; possible D gene TRBD1, 6 bases. V gave up 11 bases and J gave up 0 bases, with 19 bases separating them. The germline V gene encodes CDR1 MNHEY and CDR2 SVGAGI. This CDR3 contains 15 residues. Written as DNA, the CDR3 is TGTGCCGCGGGGGCCCAGGGACGTCTGAACACTGAAGCTTTCTTT. Protein product: CAAGAQGRLNTEAFF.

J is TRBJ1-1 and V is TRBV3-1 (or the pseudogene TRBV3-2), with a weak D call TRBD1 (5 bases). Per the germline V gene, CDR1 is LGHDT and CDR2 is YNNKEL (reference sequence). The CDR3 sequence is 15 residues long. V dropped 0 bases and J dropped 4 bases, with 12 bases sitting between them. CDR3 sequence: CASSQDTPGTTEAFF. The DNA for the CDR3 is TGTGCCAGCAGCCAAGATACACCCGGGACCACTGAAGCTTTCTTT.

V gene TRBV5-1 combines with J gene TRBJ2-1; D is possibly TRBD1 (6 bases). This CDR3 is 14 amino acids long. CDR1 and CDR2 (germline): SGHRS, YFSETQ. V shed 0 bases and J shed 7 bases, with 11 bases lying between them. The CDR3 DNA follows: TGCGCCAGCAGCTTGGACAGGGAAGGGAATGAGCAGTTCTTC. This gives the protein CASSLDREGNEQFF. Supplemented by reference TRBV5-1 and TRBJ2-1, the full variable domain reads KAGVTQTPRYLIKTRGQQVTLSCSPISGHRSVSWYQQTPGQGLQFLFEYFSETQRNKGNFPGRFSGRQFSNSRSEMNVSTLELGDSALYLCASSLDREGNEQFFGPGTRLTVL.

The chain couples TRBV12-3 or TRBV12-4 to TRBJ1-1; D is undetermined. The V and J ends lost 1 base and 7 bases respectively, with 10 bases between them. The CDR3 consists of 13 residues. The CDR3 reads CASSLVRADEAFF. The CDR3 DNA is TGTGCCAGCAGTTTAGTCCGGGCGGATGAAGCTTTCTTT.

The chain employs TRBV2 and TRBJ2-5, with D possibly being TRBD1 or TRBD2 (5 bases each). CDR1 is SNHLY, CDR2 FYNNEI, per germline. Trimming pared 3 bases from V and 3 bases from J, leaving 14 bases between. The length of the CDR3 is 15 residues. CDR3 residues: CASSEIGDGEETQYF. CDR3 coding DNA: TGTGCCAGCAGTGAGATTGGGGACGGAGAAGAGACCCAGTACTTC.

The chain combines TRBV19 with TRBJ2-5; D call uncertain. This CDR3 is built from 13 residues. V gave up 7 bases and J gave up 0 bases, with 9 bases separating them. Germline CDR1 is LNHDA and CDR2 is SQIVND (reference sequence). The CDR3 sequence is CASNTPYQETQYF. The CDR3 DNA is TGTGCCAGTAATACCCCGTACCAAGAGACCCAGTACTTC. Full variable domain (remainder filled in from reference TRBV19 and TRBJ2-5): DGGITQSPKYLFRKEGQNVTLSCEQNLNHDAMYWYRQDPGQGLRLIYYSQIVNDFQKGDIAEGYSVSREKKESFPLTVTSAQKNPTAFYLCASNTPYQETQYFGPGTRLLVL.

The V call is TRBV18, the J call TRBJ1-4; D remains unclear. V was trimmed by 2 bases and J by 10 bases, leaving 11 bases between them. CDR1 and CDR2 (germline): KGHSH, LQKENI. CDR3 length: 13 amino acids. Here the CDR3 reads CASSPTSEAKLFF. Written as DNA, the CDR3 is TGTGCCAGCTCACCAACGTCCGAAGCAAAACTGTTTTTT.

J is TRBJ1-1 and V is TRBV2; TRBD1 agrees at 7 bases. CDR3 size: 14 residues. Germline values: CDR1 SNHLY, CDR2 FYNNEI. Unmatched junction bases numbered 1, after V lost 2 bases and J lost 1 base. The DNA for the CDR3 is TGTGCCAGCAGTGAACAGGGGGGGAACACTGAAGCTTTCTTT. This sequence encodes CASSEQGGNTEAFF.

Written as DNA, the CDR3 is TGTGCCAGCAGCTTGGTGGGGGACTACGAGCAGTACTTC. It yields the protein CASSLVGDYEQYF. The chain is built from TRBV5-6 and TRBJ2-7; D is possibly TRBD1 or TRBD2 (5 bases each). The CDR3 is 13 amino acids. V was clipped by 0 bases and J by 3 bases, with 7 bases between them. Germline V gene data show CDR1 as SGHDT and CDR2 as YYEEEE.

The chain couples TRBV18 to TRBJ2-1; 14 nucleotides agree with TRBD2. From germline, CDR1 is KGHSH and CDR2 LQKENI. The trim removed 6 bases at V and 12 bases at J, leaving 16 bases unmatched. The CDR3 runs 17 residues. The CDR3 reads CASSRGPGLAGAGGQFF. CDR3 DNA: TGTGCCAGCTCGCGAGGACCGGGACTAGCGGGGGCCGGGGGGCAGTTCTTC. Combining the CDR3 with reference TRBV18 and TRBJ2-1 gives the whole variable domain NAGVMQNPRHLVRRRGQEARLRCSPMKGHSHVYWYRQLPEEGLKFMVYLQKENIIDESGMPKERFSAEFPKEGPSILRIQQVVRGDSAAYFCASSRGPGLAGAGGQFFGPGTRLTVL.

The CDR3 loop is CASSFRRDYYEQYF. The CDR3 coding sequence is TGTGCCAGCAGTTTCAGGAGAGATTACTACGAGCAGTACTTC. The chain links TRBV6-5 to TRBJ2-7; D is ambiguous. CDR1 and CDR2 from the germline V gene are MNHEY and SVGAGI. V was trimmed by 4 bases and J by 3 bases, leaving 13 bases between them. The CDR3 is 14 residues long.

The chain is built from TRBV16 and TRBJ1-5; D not resolved. V lost 1 base, J lost 0 bases, and 10 bases lay in between. Germline CDR1 KGHSY, CDR2 FQNENV. This CDR3 contains 16 residues. The CDR3 loop is CASSQFRLDSNQPQHF. The CDR3 nucleotides are TGTGCCAGCAGCCAATTCCGTCTTGATAGCAATCAGCCCCAGCATTTT. The full variable domain, completed using reference TRBV16 and TRBJ1-5, is GEEVAQTPKHLVRGEGQKAKLYCAPIKGHSYVFWYQQVLKNEFKFLISFQNENVFDETGMPKERFSAKCLPNSPCSLEIQATKLEDSAVYFCASSQFRLDSNQPQHFGDGTRLSIL.

The V gene is TRBV5-6, the J gene TRBJ1-5, with D possibly TRBD1 on 5 matching bases. Germline V gene sequence: CDR1 SGHDT, CDR2 YYEEEE. This CDR3 contains 15 residues. V was shortened by 3 bases and J by 5 bases, with 15 bases between the two germline ends. The chain's CDR3 is CASSYWGDWDQPQHF. The CDR3 DNA is TGTGCCAGCAGCTATTGGGGGGACTGGGATCAGCCCCAGCATTTT.

This clone was observed once. This chain uses TRBV28 with TRBJ2-1, with 10 bases matching TRBD2. The CDR3 extends over 15 amino acids. Germline loops: CDR1 MDHEN, CDR2 SYDVKM. V was pared by 10 bases and J by 8 bases, with 14 bases of the junction left unmatched. Here the CDR3 reads CATLRASGGSYEQFF. Here the CDR3 DNA reads TGTGCCACCCTACGGGCTAGCGGGGGCTCTTATGAGCAGTTCTTC. The full variable domain, completed using reference TRBV28 and TRBJ2-1, is DVKVTQSSRYLVKRTGEKVFLECVQDMDHENMFWYRQDPGLGLRLIYFSYDVKMKEKGDIPEGYSVSREKKERFSLILESASTNQTSMYLCATLRASGGSYEQFFGPGTRLTVL.

This rearrangement joins TRBV30 to TRBJ2-1; 9 bases are shared with TRBD2. V shed 2 bases and J 1 base; nucleotides not matched to a gene: 3. CDR1 and CDR2 (germline): GTSNPN, SVGIG (reference sequence). The CDR3 contains 15 residues. This CDR3 reads CAWSNSGRSYNEQFF. The CDR3 DNA is TGTGCCTGGAGTAACAGCGGGAGGTCCTACAATGAGCAGTTCTTC.

The chain uses TRBV3-1 (or the pseudogene TRBV3-2) and TRBJ1-1; D is possibly TRBD1 (5 bases). V lost 0 bases to trimming and J lost 0 bases, with 14 bases between them. Germline lookup yields CDR1 LGHDT and CDR2 YNNKEL (reference sequence). This CDR3 region has 17 residues. CDR3 bases: TGTGCCAGCAGCCAAGATCGCGGTGGGGGGATGAACACTGAAGCTTTCTTT. As protein: CASSQDRGGGMNTEAFF.

The V and J genes are TRBV7-3 and TRBJ2-3; D is unresolved. This CDR3 spans 12 amino acids. Germline CDR1 reads SGHTA; CDR2 reads FQGTGA. Trimming shortened V by 5 bases and J by 5 bases, and 8 bases separated the two germline ends. This CDR3 is CASSPGLDTQYF. CDR3 DNA sequence: TGTGCCAGCAGCCCGGGCTTAGATACGCAGTATTTT.

J is TRBJ1-1 and V is TRBV2; D ambiguous. The CDR3 has 13 residues. CDR1 is SNHLY and CDR2 is FYNNEI in the germline V gene. The ends were cut back, 7 bases at V and 1 base at J, with 10 bases in the middle. The chain's CDR3 is CASTREGNTEAFF. The CDR3 bases are TGTGCCAGCACCCGTGAGGGGAACACTGAAGCTTTCTTT.